This T cell receptor (beta chain) is from a study of OX40 agonist ivuxolimab in advanced cancers. V shed 6 bases and J shed 4 bases, with 11 bases lying between them. CDR1 and CDR2 from the germline V gene are SGHAT and FQNNGV. The CDR3 is 13 amino acids. Produced via immunoSEQ multiplex PCR; TCRdb's table is partial and in-frame only. The table shows about 27,000 clones, with roughly 90% occurring only once. The material sequenced was CD4+ or CD8+ T cells sorted from blood, taken in a trial of the OX40 agonist ivuxolimab. V usage is TRBV11-2 and J usage is TRBJ2-3, with a weak D call TRBD2 (5 bases). The clonotype originates from an adult with an advanced solid tumor such as melanoma, head and neck, liver or kidney cancer. DNA for the CDR3: TGTGCCAGCAGACCGGCCGGGGCAGATACGCAGTATTTT. This gives the protein CASRPAGADTQYF.